Here is one TCR beta chain with its context. The PCR used 60 Vbeta and 13 Jbeta primers. Clones were sequenced by immunoSEQ multiplex PCR, and TCRdb holds only the in-frame ones, with some missing. The sample lists tens of thousands of clones, about four fifths seen once, with over 3% in the top ten. CDR3 length equals 14 residues. The germline V gene has CDR1 SGHVS and CDR2 FQNEAQ. The V and J ends lost 8 bases and 0 bases respectively, with 14 bases between them. The data were taken from a study of cytomegalovirus exposure and HLA in healthy donors. Background on the study: Clustering assigned about 80% of the approximately 400 genotyped donors to the Caucasian-associated ancestry cluster.

Sequencing was performed on PBMCs. The chain combines TRBV7-8 with TRBJ2-7; possibly TRBD1 for D (5 bases). This receptor was obtained from a woman aged 40 to 50 in good health and CMV-seronegative. This CDR3 is CASEQVSSSYEQYF. The CDR3 DNA reads TGTGCCAGCGAACAGGTCTCCTCCTCCTACGAGCAGTACTTC.